The rows below give T cell receptor beta chains drawn from one sample of a study of control samples from healthy donors and cancer patients. The data were produced by immunoSEQ multiplex PCR, yet TCRdb's version contains in-frame clones alone and is incomplete. The table lists 95,000 to 100,000 clones, around 80% of them singletons, with roughly 2% in the top ten. Sequencing used blood. The receptors were gathered from a man aged 55-75 years in good health. Each CDR3 is given with its conserved first and last residue. A D gene is named only where the DNA matches it firmly. A clone size is listed for some rows: how often the clone was seen (once, few, many), or a class if it is expanded.

d_gene: -
v_gene: TRBV18
j_gene: TRBJ1-5
abundance: -
CDR3nt: TGTGCCAGCTCACCTCGCGCTGCCGGGCCGGAGGGCAATCAGCCCCAGCATTTT
CDR3aa: CASSPRAAGPEGNQPQHF

d_gene: TRBD1
v_gene: TRBV3-1/TRBV3-2
j_gene: TRBJ2-7
abundance: -
CDR3nt: TGTGCCAGCAGCGACACAGGGGGCTGGTACGAGCAGTACTTC
CDR3aa: CASSDTGGWYEQYF

d_gene: -
v_gene: TRBV7-9
j_gene: TRBJ2-1
abundance: -
CDR3nt: TGTGCCAGCGGCCGTACCAGCGGACCATTAAACAATGAGCAGTTCTTC
CDR3aa: CASGRTSGPLNNEQFF

d_gene: TRBD1
v_gene: TRBV6-5
j_gene: TRBJ1-2
abundance: -
CDR3nt: TGTGCCAGCAGTTACTCGAGGACAGGGGGGAACTATGGCTACACCTTC
CDR3aa: CASSYSRTGGNYGYTF

d_gene: -
v_gene: TRBV27
j_gene: TRBJ1-1
abundance: -
CDR3nt: TGTGCCAGCAGTTTAGAGGGGGGATGGAACACTGAAGCTTTCTTT
CDR3aa: CASSLEGGWNTEAFF

d_gene: -
v_gene: TRBV2
j_gene: TRBJ1-3
abundance: -
CDR3nt: TGTGCCAGCAGTGAGGAGCACCCCTCTGGAAACACCATATATTTT
CDR3aa: CASSEEHPSGNTIYF

d_gene: TRBD1
v_gene: TRBV7-2
j_gene: TRBJ2-7
abundance: -
CDR3nt: TGTGCCAGCAGCTCCCGGGGACAGGGCTCCTACGAGCAGTACTTC
CDR3aa: CASSSRGQGSYEQYF

d_gene: -
v_gene: TRBV11-2
j_gene: TRBJ2-1
abundance: -
CDR3nt: TGTGCCAGCAGCTTAAGCTCCTACAATGAGCAGTTCTTC
CDR3aa: CASSLSSYNEQFF

d_gene: TRBD2
v_gene: TRBV15
j_gene: TRBJ2-7
abundance: -
CDR3nt: TGTGCCACCAGCAGAGGAGGGGCGGGAGGGAAAGATTACGAGCAGTACTTC
CDR3aa: CATSRGGAGGKDYEQYF

d_gene: TRBD2
v_gene: TRBV6-5
j_gene: TRBJ2-1
abundance: -
CDR3nt: TGTGCCAGCACCGGGACTAGCGGGATTACCCATGAGCAGTTCTTC
CDR3aa: CASTGTSGITHEQFF

d_gene: TRBD1
v_gene: TRBV11-2
j_gene: TRBJ1-1
abundance: -
CDR3nt: TGTGCCAGCAGCGCTAGACAGGGAGGAAGCTCTGAAGCTTTCTTT
CDR3aa: CASSARQGGSSEAFF

d_gene: TRBD2
v_gene: TRBV28
j_gene: TRBJ2-1
abundance: -
CDR3nt: TGTGCCAGCAGTCCCAAACCCTGGCTAGCGGGAGACAATGAGCAGTTCTTC
CDR3aa: CASSPKPWLAGDNEQFF

d_gene: -
v_gene: TRBV2
j_gene: TRBJ2-7
abundance: -
CDR3nt: TGTGCCAGCACCGGGGCGGTTGCCCACGAGCAGTACTTC
CDR3aa: CASTGAVAHEQYF

d_gene: -
v_gene: TRBV27
j_gene: TRBJ2-1
abundance: -
CDR3nt: TGTGCCAGCAGTACACCCTACAGGGGACTCCAATACAATGAGCAGTTCTTC
CDR3aa: CASSTPYRGLQYNEQFF

d_gene: -
v_gene: TRBV2
j_gene: TRBJ2-1
abundance: -
CDR3nt: TGTGCCAGCAGTGAGGATTACAATGAGCAGTTCTTC
CDR3aa: CASSEDYNEQFF

d_gene: -
v_gene: TRBV5-4
j_gene: TRBJ1-1
abundance: -
CDR3nt: TGTGCCAGCAGCTTGACGGGGGGCACTGAAGCTTTCTTT
CDR3aa: CASSLTGGTEAFF

d_gene: TRBD1
v_gene: TRBV2
j_gene: TRBJ1-1
abundance: -
CDR3nt: TGTGCCAGCAGGGGAGGGACAGAGATCCTGCGAGCTTTCTTT
CDR3aa: CASRGGTEILRAFF

d_gene: -
v_gene: TRBV2
j_gene: TRBJ2-3
abundance: -
CDR3nt: TGTGCCAGCAGGGCAGACGGCACAGATACGCAGTATTTT
CDR3aa: CASRADGTDTQYF

d_gene: -
v_gene: TRBV15
j_gene: TRBJ2-2
abundance: -
CDR3nt: TGTGCCACCAGGGGGAGAGGGCCCGGGGAGCTGTTTTTT
CDR3aa: CATRGRGPGELFF

d_gene: TRBD2
v_gene: TRBV20-1
j_gene: TRBJ2-1
abundance: -
CDR3nt: TGCAGTGCTAGTCGACTGGGACTAGCTGACTATGAGCAGTTCTTC
CDR3aa: CSASRLGLADYEQFF

d_gene: -
v_gene: TRBV5-8
j_gene: TRBJ2-2
abundance: -
CDR3nt: TGTGCCAGCAGCTTGACTAGCAACACCGGGGAGCTGTTTTTT
CDR3aa: CASSLTSNTGELFF

d_gene: TRBD1
v_gene: TRBV9
j_gene: TRBJ2-3
abundance: -
CDR3nt: TGTGCCAGCAGCGTAGCAGGGGGCAGAACAGATACGCAGTATTTT
CDR3aa: CASSVAGGRTDTQYF

d_gene: -
v_gene: TRBV5-8
j_gene: TRBJ2-3
abundance: once
CDR3nt: TGTGCCAGCAGCTCGGGCAGGGATGGCACAGATACGCAGTATTTT
CDR3aa: CASSSGRDGTDTQYF

d_gene: -
v_gene: TRBV5-1
j_gene: TRBJ2-5
abundance: -
CDR3nt: TGCGCCAGCAGGGAGACCGGGACACTCCAAGAGACCCAGTACTTC
CDR3aa: CASRETGTLQETQYF

d_gene: -
v_gene: TRBV28
j_gene: TRBJ2-1
abundance: -
CDR3nt: TGTGCCAGCAGTTCCAGAGTGCGGACGGAGCAGTTCTTC
CDR3aa: CASSSRVRTEQFF

d_gene: TRBD1
v_gene: TRBV7-2
j_gene: TRBJ2-1
abundance: once
CDR3nt: TGTGCCAGCAGCACAAAAGAAGGGGGCCGCGAGCAGTTCTTC
CDR3aa: CASSTKEGGREQFF

d_gene: TRBD1
v_gene: TRBV28
j_gene: TRBJ1-5
abundance: -
CDR3nt: TGTGCCAGCAGTTCTCCCCAGGGGGGTAGCAATCAGCCCCAGCATTTT
CDR3aa: CASSSPQGGSNQPQHF

d_gene: TRBD1
v_gene: TRBV6-5
j_gene: TRBJ1-4
abundance: -
CDR3nt: TGTGCCAGCAGTTACCAGACAGGGGGCGAAAAACTGTTTTTT
CDR3aa: CASSYQTGGEKLFF

d_gene: -
v_gene: TRBV19
j_gene: TRBJ2-3
abundance: -
CDR3nt: TGTGCCAGTAGTATGGCACGGGGGGACACCGCAGATACGCAGTATTTT
CDR3aa: CASSMARGDTADTQYF